Listed below are T cell receptor beta chains from one sample, sequenced in a study of response to subunit inactivated influenza vaccine. MiXCR, run by TCRdb on the RT-PCR reads, gives a single entry per CDR3 protein. Of about 170,000 distinct CDR3 sequences in the sample, approximately 12% were seen once. Source: CD8+ T cells sorted from PBMCs, taken around 2 years after vaccination. These receptors came from a man aged 45-69 years who received an inactivated influenza vaccine. Both conserved end residues are part of each CDR3. The order of the fields is V gene, J gene, D gene, clone size, CDR3 protein, CDR3 DNA. D genes are given only for firm matches. Only part of the rows carry a size: once, few, many, or a class if the clone is expanded.

V gene: TRBV11-2; J gene: TRBJ2-2; D gene: NA; clone size: few; CDR3 protein: CASGNLDGPNTGELFF; CDR3 DNA: TGTGCCAGCGGGAATCTCGACGGGCCGAACACCGGGGAGCTGTTTTTT
V gene: TRBV3-1; J gene: TRBJ2-2; D gene: NA; clone size: NA; CDR3 protein: CASSHLPAEELFF; CDR3 DNA: TGTGCCAGCAGCCATCTACCGGCGGAGGAGCTGTTTTTT
V gene: TRBV4-2; J gene: TRBJ2-1; D gene: TRBD1; clone size: few; CDR3 protein: CASSPHKDGQGAYNEQFF; CDR3 DNA: TGTGCCAGCAGCCCACATAAAGACGGACAGGGAGCCTACAATGAGCAGTTCTTC
V gene: TRBV4-1; J gene: TRBJ2-1; D gene: NA; clone size: NA; CDR3 protein: CASALPQGGGHNEQFF; CDR3 DNA: TGCGCCAGCGCCCTCCCTCAGGGGGGGGGGCACAATGAGCAGTTCTTC
V gene: TRBV12-3/TRBV12-4; J gene: TRBJ1-2; D gene: NA; clone size: few; CDR3 protein: CASSLGIYGYTF; CDR3 DNA: TGTGCCAGCAGTTTAGGGATCTATGGCTACACCTTC
V gene: TRBV4-3; J gene: TRBJ2-7; D gene: TRBD1; clone size: few; CDR3 protein: CASSHRGAEQYF; CDR3 DNA: TGCGCCAGCAGTCACAGGGGCGCCGAGCAGTACTTC
V gene: TRBV24-1; J gene: TRBJ2-2; D gene: NA; clone size: NA; CDR3 protein: CSTSDQAPWGRGELFF; CDR3 DNA: TGTTCCACCAGTGATCAGGCCCCGTGGGGTCGCGGGGAGCTGTTTTTT
V gene: TRBV27; J gene: TRBJ2-7; D gene: NA; clone size: few; CDR3 protein: CASHQGHEQYF; CDR3 DNA: TGTGCCAGTCACCAGGGCCACGAGCAGTACTTC
V gene: TRBV20-1; J gene: TRBJ2-1; D gene: TRBD2; clone size: few; CDR3 protein: CSARDVAGGGYNEQFF; CDR3 DNA: TGCAGTGCTAGAGATGTGGCGGGAGGGGGGTACAATGAGCAGTTCTTC
V gene: TRBV3-1; J gene: TRBJ2-1; D gene: NA; clone size: few; CDR3 protein: CASSHGGGEQFF; CDR3 DNA: TGTGCCAGCAGCCATGGTGGGGGCGAGCAGTTCTTC
V gene: TRBV5-6; J gene: TRBJ2-5; D gene: NA; clone size: NA; CDR3 protein: CASSSSGPGGETQYF; CDR3 DNA: TGTGCCAGCAGCTCGAGTGGCCCTGGGGGAGAGACCCAGTACTTC
V gene: TRBV7-8; J gene: TRBJ2-7; D gene: NA; clone size: many; CDR3 protein: CASSLHFVRSNEQYF; CDR3 DNA: TGTGCCAGCAGCTTACACTTTGTTCGGTCCAACGAGCAGTACTTC
V gene: TRBV4-3; J gene: TRBJ2-7; D gene: NA; clone size: few; CDR3 protein: CASSQEPSSSYEQYF; CDR3 DNA: TGCGCCAGCAGCCAAGAACCCAGCAGCTCCTACGAGCAGTACTTC
V gene: TRBV29-1; J gene: TRBJ2-3; D gene: NA; clone size: few; CDR3 protein: CSVAVSGHSTDTQYF; CDR3 DNA: TGCAGCGTTGCTGTGTCGGGACATTCCACAGATACGCAGTATTTT
V gene: TRBV27; J gene: TRBJ2-3; D gene: TRBD1; clone size: few; CDR3 protein: CASSLSWDRGTDTQYF; CDR3 DNA: TGTGCCAGCAGTTTATCGTGGGACAGGGGCACAGATACGCAGTATTTT
V gene: TRBV9; J gene: TRBJ2-7; D gene: TRBD2; clone size: many; CDR3 protein: CASSESSGLSYEQYF; CDR3 DNA: TGTGCCAGCAGCGAGTCTAGCGGGCTCTCCTACGAGCAGTACTTC
V gene: TRBV19; J gene: TRBJ2-5; D gene: NA; clone size: NA; CDR3 protein: CASSISGSEETQYF; CDR3 DNA: TGTGCCAGTAGTATCTCAGGGAGTGAGGAGACCCAGTACTTC
V gene: TRBV4-1; J gene: TRBJ2-7; D gene: TRBD2; clone size: NA; CDR3 protein: CASSLRETSGYHEQYF; CDR3 DNA: TGCGCCAGCAGCCTAAGGGAGACTAGCGGGTACCACGAGCAGTACTTC
V gene: TRBV28; J gene: TRBJ1-5; D gene: NA; clone size: few; CDR3 protein: CASSFSNGQYNQPQHF; CDR3 DNA: TGTGCCAGCAGTTTTTCTAACGGCCAGTATAATCAGCCCCAGCATTTT
V gene: TRBV27; J gene: TRBJ1-2; D gene: NA; clone size: NA; CDR3 protein: CAAGYGYTF; CDR3 DNA: TGTGCCGCCGGGTATGGCTACACCTTC
V gene: TRBV6-1; J gene: TRBJ2-7; D gene: NA; clone size: many; CDR3 protein: CASSPRHAFYEQYF; CDR3 DNA: TGTGCCAGCAGTCCCCGACATGCCTTCTACGAGCAGTACTTC
V gene: TRBV3-1; J gene: TRBJ2-7; D gene: NA; clone size: NA; CDR3 protein: CACSQDHETETVYEQYF; CDR3 DNA: TGTGCCTGCAGCCAAGATCATGAGACAGAGACAGTCTACGAGCAGTACTTC
V gene: TRBV5-6; J gene: TRBJ1-6; D gene: NA; clone size: NA; CDR3 protein: CASSLYRLNSPLHF; CDR3 DNA: TGTGCCAGCAGCTTGTATCGGCTCAATTCACCCCTCCACTTT
V gene: TRBV11-1; J gene: TRBJ2-7; D gene: NA; clone size: NA; CDR3 protein: CASSLPQRGAGQDPYEQYF; CDR3 DNA: TGTGCCAGCAGCTTACCCCAGAGGGGGGCAGGACAGGATCCCTACGAGCAGTACTTC
V gene: TRBV29-1; J gene: TRBJ2-1; D gene: TRBD2; clone size: few; CDR3 protein: CSVGGLAGLPSYNEQFF; CDR3 DNA: TGCAGCGTTGGTGGCCTAGCGGGGCTCCCCTCCTACAATGAGCAGTTCTTC
V gene: TRBV18; J gene: TRBJ2-2; D gene: NA; clone size: few; CDR3 protein: CASSPEPNTGELFF; CDR3 DNA: TGTGCCAGCTCACCGGAACCAAACACCGGGGAGCTGTTTTTT
V gene: TRBV9; J gene: TRBJ2-1; D gene: TRBD2; clone size: few; CDR3 protein: CASSDPLHGGLAEYNEQFF; CDR3 DNA: TGTGCCAGCAGTGACCCTTTGCACGGCGGACTAGCGGAGTACAATGAGCAGTTCTTC
V gene: TRBV20-1; J gene: TRBJ1-6; D gene: NA; clone size: NA; CDR3 protein: CSARDGRVNSPLHF; CDR3 DNA: TGCAGTGCTAGAGATGGCAGGGTGAACTCACCCCTCCACTTT
V gene: TRBV4-3; J gene: TRBJ1-6; D gene: NA; clone size: many; CDR3 protein: CASSQALGSKNSPLHF; CDR3 DNA: TGCGCCAGCAGCCAGGCGCTAGGGAGTAAGAATTCACCCCTCCACTTT
V gene: TRBV5-5; J gene: TRBJ2-1; D gene: TRBD2; clone size: NA; CDR3 protein: CASSPWTSGLENNEQFF; CDR3 DNA: TGTGCCAGCAGCCCATGGACTAGCGGGTTAGAGAACAATGAGCAGTTCTTC
V gene: TRBV28; J gene: TRBJ2-7; D gene: NA; clone size: NA; CDR3 protein: CASSLRGRTYEQYF; CDR3 DNA: TGTGCCAGCAGTTTACGGGGGCGGACTTACGAGCAGTACTTC
V gene: TRBV10-3; J gene: TRBJ2-7; D gene: TRBD2; clone size: many; CDR3 protein: CAIAGGSYEQYF; CDR3 DNA: TGTGCCATCGCGGGGGGTTCCTACGAGCAGTACTTC
V gene: TRBV6-5; J gene: TRBJ2-7; D gene: TRBD1; clone size: few; CDR3 protein: CASSYPGQGIDEQYF; CDR3 DNA: TGTGCCAGCAGTTACCCAGGACAGGGAATAGATGAGCAGTACTTC
V gene: TRBV12-3/TRBV12-4; J gene: TRBJ2-1; D gene: TRBD1; clone size: many; CDR3 protein: CASSSGTGGYNEQFF; CDR3 DNA: TGTGCCAGCAGTTCCGGGACAGGGGGCTACAATGAGCAGTTCTTC
V gene: TRBV20-1; J gene: TRBJ1-4; D gene: TRBD1; clone size: few; CDR3 protein: CSAEHAGTGSEKLFF; CDR3 DNA: TGCAGTGCTGAACATGCCGGGACAGGGAGTGAAAAACTGTTTTTT
V gene: TRBV2; J gene: TRBJ2-7; D gene: NA; clone size: NA; CDR3 protein: CVNLGRTYEQYF; CDR3 DNA: TGTGTCAATCTGGGTCGAACCTACGAGCAGTACTTC
V gene: TRBV5-6; J gene: TRBJ2-2; D gene: TRBD2; clone size: few; CDR3 protein: CASSFGTSGGNTGELFF; CDR3 DNA: TGTGCCAGCAGCTTCGGGACTAGCGGGGGGAACACCGGGGAGCTGTTTTTT
V gene: TRBV20-1; J gene: TRBJ2-2; D gene: NA; clone size: NA; CDR3 protein: CSAVRFGQTNTGELFF; CDR3 DNA: TGCAGTGCCGTTCGATTTGGGCAGACGAACACCGGGGAGCTGTTTTTT
V gene: TRBV7-2; J gene: TRBJ2-3; D gene: NA; clone size: few; CDR3 protein: CASSLALRYGDTQYF; CDR3 DNA: TGTGCCAGCAGCTTAGCGCTGAGGTACGGGGATACGCAGTATTTT
V gene: TRBV12-3/TRBV12-4; J gene: TRBJ2-3; D gene: NA; clone size: NA; CDR3 protein: CASSPRLKRSTDTQYF; CDR3 DNA: TGTGCCAGCAGTCCCAGACTAAAACGTAGCACAGATACGCAGTATTTT
V gene: TRBV4-3; J gene: TRBJ2-2; D gene: NA; clone size: NA; CDR3 protein: CASSPSDPIGPNTGELFF; CDR3 DNA: TGCGCCAGCAGCCCCTCGGACCCAATCGGTCCCAACACCGGGGAGCTGTTTTTT
V gene: TRBV6-2/TRBV6-3; J gene: TRBJ2-7; D gene: NA; clone size: few; CDR3 protein: CASSLQAYEQYF; CDR3 DNA: TGTGCCAGCAGCCTACAGGCCTACGAGCAGTACTTC
V gene: TRBV4-2; J gene: TRBJ2-3; D gene: NA; clone size: many; CDR3 protein: CASSQPQGDSLYTDTQYF; CDR3 DNA: TGTGCCAGCAGCCAGCCCCAGGGAGACTCGCTTTACACAGATACGCAGTATTTT
V gene: TRBV4-2; J gene: TRBJ2-3; D gene: NA; clone size: many; CDR3 protein: CASSQDKGGVSDTQYF; CDR3 DNA: TGTGCCAGCAGCCAAGATAAGGGTGGGGTCTCGGATACGCAGTATTTT
V gene: TRBV4-1; J gene: TRBJ1-1; D gene: NA; clone size: few; CDR3 protein: CASSQKGWNTEAFF; CDR3 DNA: TGCGCCAGCAGCCAAAAAGGGTGGAACACTGAAGCTTTCTTT
V gene: TRBV27; J gene: TRBJ2-7; D gene: NA; clone size: NA; CDR3 protein: CASSLSLAYRTYEQYF; CDR3 DNA: TGTGCCAGCAGTTTATCGCTAGCGTACCGTACCTACGAGCAGTACTTC
V gene: TRBV28; J gene: TRBJ1-5; D gene: NA; clone size: NA; CDR3 protein: CASSFGLSNQPQHF; CDR3 DNA: TGTGCCAGCAGTTTCGGTCTTAGCAATCAGCCCCAGCATTTT
V gene: TRBV10-3; J gene: TRBJ2-5; D gene: NA; clone size: NA; CDR3 protein: CAIRGIGAETQYF; CDR3 DNA: TGTGCCATCAGGGGGATAGGCGCAGAGACCCAGTACTTC
V gene: TRBV6-1; J gene: TRBJ1-5; D gene: NA; clone size: few; CDR3 protein: CASSTGPNQPQHF; CDR3 DNA: TGTGCCAGCAGTACCGGGCCAAATCAGCCCCAGCATTTT
V gene: TRBV2; J gene: TRBJ1-2; D gene: NA; clone size: few; CDR3 protein: CASVRQPASLLDYGYTF; CDR3 DNA: TGTGCCAGCGTGCGCCAGCCAGCCTCTCTCCTCGACTATGGCTACACCTTC
V gene: TRBV5-1; J gene: TRBJ2-3; D gene: TRBD2; clone size: NA; CDR3 protein: CASSPSGSSTDTQYF; CDR3 DNA: TGCGCCAGCAGCCCTAGCGGGAGTAGCACAGATACGCAGTATTTT
V gene: TRBV27; J gene: TRBJ2-3; D gene: TRBD2; clone size: NA; CDR3 protein: CASSIMGASGTDTQYF; CDR3 DNA: TGTGCCAGCAGTATTATGGGGGCTAGCGGGACAGATACGCAGTATTTT
V gene: TRBV12-3/TRBV12-4; J gene: TRBJ1-2; D gene: NA; clone size: few; CDR3 protein: CATTQGSGGYTF; CDR3 DNA: TGTGCCACAACGCAGGGGAGTGGTGGCTACACCTTC
V gene: TRBV7-8; J gene: TRBJ2-1; D gene: TRBD1; clone size: many; CDR3 protein: CASSRGTGGSNEQFF; CDR3 DNA: TGTGCCAGCAGCCGAGGGACAGGGGGGAGCAATGAGCAGTTCTTC
V gene: TRBV20-1; J gene: TRBJ2-7; D gene: TRBD1; clone size: NA; CDR3 protein: CSAWGGQGAYEQYF; CDR3 DNA: TGCAGTGCTTGGGGTGGACAGGGAGCCTACGAGCAGTACTTC
V gene: TRBV20-1; J gene: TRBJ2-7; D gene: TRBD2; clone size: few; CDR3 protein: CSARGLAGSYEQYF; CDR3 DNA: TGCAGTGCTAGGGGACTAGCGGGATCCTACGAGCAGTACTTC
V gene: TRBV27; J gene: TRBJ2-7; D gene: TRBD2; clone size: few; CDR3 protein: CASSLLGGPSYEQYF; CDR3 DNA: TGTGCCAGCAGTCTCTTGGGAGGGCCCTCGTACGAGCAGTACTTC